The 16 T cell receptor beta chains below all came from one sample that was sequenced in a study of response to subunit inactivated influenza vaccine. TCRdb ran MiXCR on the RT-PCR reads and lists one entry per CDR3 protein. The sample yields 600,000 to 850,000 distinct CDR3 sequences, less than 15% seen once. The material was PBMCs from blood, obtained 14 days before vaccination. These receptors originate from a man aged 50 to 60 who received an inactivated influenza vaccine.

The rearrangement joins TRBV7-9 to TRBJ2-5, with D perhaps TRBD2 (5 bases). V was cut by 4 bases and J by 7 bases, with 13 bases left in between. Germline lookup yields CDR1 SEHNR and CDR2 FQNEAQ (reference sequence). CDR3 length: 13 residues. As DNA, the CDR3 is TGTGCCAGCAGCTCGGACTCCGTTGGGACCCAGTACTTC. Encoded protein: CASSSDSVGTQYF.

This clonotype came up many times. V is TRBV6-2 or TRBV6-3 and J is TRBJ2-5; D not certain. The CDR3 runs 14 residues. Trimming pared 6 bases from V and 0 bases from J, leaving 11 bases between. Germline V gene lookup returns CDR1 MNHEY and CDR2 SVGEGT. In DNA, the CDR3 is TGTGCCAGCAGCTTAATCGACTACCAAGAGACCCAGTACTTC. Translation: CASSLIDYQETQYF.

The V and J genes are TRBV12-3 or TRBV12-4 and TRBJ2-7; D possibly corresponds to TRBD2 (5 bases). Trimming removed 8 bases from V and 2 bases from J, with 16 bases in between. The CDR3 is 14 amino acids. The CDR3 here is CASGTSTGTYEQYF. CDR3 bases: TGTGCCAGCGGAACTTCGACGGGAACCTACGAGCAGTACTTC.

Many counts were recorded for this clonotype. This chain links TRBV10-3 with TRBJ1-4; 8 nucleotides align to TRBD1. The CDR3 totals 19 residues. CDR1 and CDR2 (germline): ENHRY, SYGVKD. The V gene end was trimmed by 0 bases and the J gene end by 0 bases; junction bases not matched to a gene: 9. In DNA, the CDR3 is TGTGCCATCAGTGAGTCGATGGCAGGGGGCAAGACAACTAATGAAAAACTGTTTTTT. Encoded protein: CAISESMAGGKTTNEKLFF.

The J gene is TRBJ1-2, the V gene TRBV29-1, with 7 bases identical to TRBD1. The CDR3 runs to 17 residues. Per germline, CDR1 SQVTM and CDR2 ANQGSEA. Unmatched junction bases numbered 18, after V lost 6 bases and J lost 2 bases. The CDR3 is CSVDIFEQGRSNYGYTF. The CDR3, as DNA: TGCAGCGTCGACATTTTCGAACAGGGGAGATCCAACTATGGCTACACCTTC.

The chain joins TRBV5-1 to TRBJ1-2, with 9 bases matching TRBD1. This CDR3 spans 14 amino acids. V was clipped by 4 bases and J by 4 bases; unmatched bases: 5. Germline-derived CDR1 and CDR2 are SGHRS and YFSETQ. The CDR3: CASSGGQGTYGYTF. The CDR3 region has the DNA TGCGCCAGCAGCGGGGGACAGGGTACCTATGGCTACACCTTC.

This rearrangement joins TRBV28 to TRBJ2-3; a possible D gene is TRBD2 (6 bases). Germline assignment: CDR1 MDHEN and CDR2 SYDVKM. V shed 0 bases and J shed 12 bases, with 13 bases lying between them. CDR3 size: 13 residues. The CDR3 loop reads CASSLWEGGAQYF. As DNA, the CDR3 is TGTGCCAGCAGTTTATGGGAGGGCGGGGCTCAGTATTTT. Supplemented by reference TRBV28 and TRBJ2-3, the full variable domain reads DVKVTQSSRYLVKRTGEKVFLECVQDMDHENMFWYRQDPGLGLRLIYFSYDVKMKEKGDIPEGYSVSREKKERFSLILESASTNQTSMYLCASSLWEGGAQYFGPGTRLTVL.

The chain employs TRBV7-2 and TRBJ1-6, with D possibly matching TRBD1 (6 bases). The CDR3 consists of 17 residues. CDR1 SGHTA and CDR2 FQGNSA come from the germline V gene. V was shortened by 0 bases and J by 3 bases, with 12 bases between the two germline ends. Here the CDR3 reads CASSLAHKQGYNSPLHF. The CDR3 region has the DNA TGTGCCAGCAGCTTAGCGCATAAACAGGGCTATAATTCACCCCTCCACTTT. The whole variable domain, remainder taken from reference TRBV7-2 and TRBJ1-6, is GAGVSQSPSNKVTEKGKDVELRCDPISGHTALYWYRQSLGQGLEFLIYFQGNSAPDKSGLPSDRFSAERTGGSVSTLTIQRTQQEDSAVYLCASSLAHKQGYNSPLHFGNGTRLTVT.

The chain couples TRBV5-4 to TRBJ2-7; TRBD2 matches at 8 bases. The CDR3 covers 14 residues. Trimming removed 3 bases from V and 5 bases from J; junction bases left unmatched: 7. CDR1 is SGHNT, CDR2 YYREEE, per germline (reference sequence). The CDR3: CASSSSGGYNEQYF. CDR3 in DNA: TGTGCCAGCAGCTCGAGCGGGGGTTATAACGAGCAGTACTTC. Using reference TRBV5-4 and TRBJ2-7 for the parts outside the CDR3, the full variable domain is ETGVTQSPTHLIKTRGQQVTLRCSSQSGHNTVSWYQQALGQGPQFIFQYYREEENGRGNFPPRFSGLQFPNYSSELNVNALELDDSALYLCASSSSGGYNEQYFGPGTRLTVT.

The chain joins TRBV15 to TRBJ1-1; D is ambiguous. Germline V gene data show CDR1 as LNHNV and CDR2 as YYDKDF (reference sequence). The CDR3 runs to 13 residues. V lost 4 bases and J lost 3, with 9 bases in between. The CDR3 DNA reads TGTGCCACCAGCACAGGTCTGGACACTGAAGCTTTCTTT. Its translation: CATSTGLDTEAFF.

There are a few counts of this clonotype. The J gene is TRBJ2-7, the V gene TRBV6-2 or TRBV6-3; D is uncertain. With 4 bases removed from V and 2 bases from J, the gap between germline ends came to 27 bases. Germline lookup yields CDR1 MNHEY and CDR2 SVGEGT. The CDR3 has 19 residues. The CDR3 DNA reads TGTGCCAGCAGTTTTCCGACCACACTCGCAGGAAGCACGCCCTACGAGCAGTACTTC. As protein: CASSFPTTLAGSTPYEQYF.

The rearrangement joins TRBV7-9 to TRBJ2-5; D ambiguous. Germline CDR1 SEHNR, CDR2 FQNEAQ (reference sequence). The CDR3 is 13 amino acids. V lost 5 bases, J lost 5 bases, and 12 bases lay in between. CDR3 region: CASSPYAVETQYF. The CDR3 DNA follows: TGTGCCAGCAGCCCGTACGCGGTGGAGACCCAGTACTTC.

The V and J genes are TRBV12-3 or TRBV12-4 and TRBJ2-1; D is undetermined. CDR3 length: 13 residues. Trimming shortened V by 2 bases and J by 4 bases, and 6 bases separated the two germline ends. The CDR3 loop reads CASSLSQYNEQFF. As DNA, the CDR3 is TGTGCCAGCAGTTTATCACAGTACAATGAGCAGTTCTTC.

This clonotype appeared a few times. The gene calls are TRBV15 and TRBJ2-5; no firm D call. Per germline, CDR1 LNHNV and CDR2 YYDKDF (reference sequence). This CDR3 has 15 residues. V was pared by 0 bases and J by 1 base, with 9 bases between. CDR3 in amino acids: CATSRDGQRQETQYF. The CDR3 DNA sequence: TGTGCCACCAGCAGAGATGGCCAGCGCCAAGAGACCCAGTACTTC.

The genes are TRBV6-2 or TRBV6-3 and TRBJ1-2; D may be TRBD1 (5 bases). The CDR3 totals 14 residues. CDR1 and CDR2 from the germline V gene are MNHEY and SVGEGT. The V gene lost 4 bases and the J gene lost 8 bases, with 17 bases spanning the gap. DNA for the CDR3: TGTGCCAGCAGTTCGACCGGGGCCCTAGGGGGCTACACCTTC. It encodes CASSSTGALGGYTF.

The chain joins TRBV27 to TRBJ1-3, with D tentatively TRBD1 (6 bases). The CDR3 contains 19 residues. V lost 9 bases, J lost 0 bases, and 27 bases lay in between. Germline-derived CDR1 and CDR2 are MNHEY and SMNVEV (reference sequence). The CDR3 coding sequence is TGTGCCAGGTTAATCCCCGGGACAACTACACAAAGCTCTGGAAACACCATATATTTT. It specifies CARLIPGTTTQSSGNTIYF.